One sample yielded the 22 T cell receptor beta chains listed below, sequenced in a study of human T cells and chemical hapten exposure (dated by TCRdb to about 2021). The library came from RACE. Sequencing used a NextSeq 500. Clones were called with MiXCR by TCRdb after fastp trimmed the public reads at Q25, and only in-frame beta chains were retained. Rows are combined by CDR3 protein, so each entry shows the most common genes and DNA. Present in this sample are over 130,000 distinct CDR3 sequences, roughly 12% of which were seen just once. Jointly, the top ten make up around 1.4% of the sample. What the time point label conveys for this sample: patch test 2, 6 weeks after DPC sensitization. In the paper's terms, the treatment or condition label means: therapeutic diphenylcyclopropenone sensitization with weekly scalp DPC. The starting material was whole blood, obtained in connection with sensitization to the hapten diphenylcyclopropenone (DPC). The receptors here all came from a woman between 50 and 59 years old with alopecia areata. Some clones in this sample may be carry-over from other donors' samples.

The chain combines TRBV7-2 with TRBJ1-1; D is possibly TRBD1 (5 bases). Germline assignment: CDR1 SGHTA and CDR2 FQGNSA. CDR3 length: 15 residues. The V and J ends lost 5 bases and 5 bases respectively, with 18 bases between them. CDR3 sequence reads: CASSLWVAGGTEAFF. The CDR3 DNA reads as TGTGCCAGCAGCCTCTGGGTGGCCGGGGGGACTGAAGCTTTCTTT.

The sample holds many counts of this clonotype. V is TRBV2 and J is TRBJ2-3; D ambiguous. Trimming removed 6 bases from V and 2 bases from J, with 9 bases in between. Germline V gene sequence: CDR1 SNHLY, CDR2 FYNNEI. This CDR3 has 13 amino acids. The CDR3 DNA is TGTGCCAGCAGCCAAGAGGACACAGATACGCAGTATTTT. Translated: CASSQEDTDTQYF.

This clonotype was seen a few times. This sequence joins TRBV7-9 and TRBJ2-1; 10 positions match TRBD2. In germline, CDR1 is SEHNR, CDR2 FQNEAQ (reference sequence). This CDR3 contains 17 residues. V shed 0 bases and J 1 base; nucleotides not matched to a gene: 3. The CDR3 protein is CASSLAIAGGSYNEQFF. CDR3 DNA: TGTGCCAGCAGCTTAGCTATAGCGGGAGGATCCTACAATGAGCAGTTCTTC.

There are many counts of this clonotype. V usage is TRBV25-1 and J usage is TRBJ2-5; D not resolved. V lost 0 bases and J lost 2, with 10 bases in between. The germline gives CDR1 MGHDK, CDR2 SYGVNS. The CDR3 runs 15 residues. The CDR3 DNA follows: TGTGCCAGCAGTGAATACCGACTGAAACAAGAGACCCAGTACTTC. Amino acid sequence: CASSEYRLKQETQYF.

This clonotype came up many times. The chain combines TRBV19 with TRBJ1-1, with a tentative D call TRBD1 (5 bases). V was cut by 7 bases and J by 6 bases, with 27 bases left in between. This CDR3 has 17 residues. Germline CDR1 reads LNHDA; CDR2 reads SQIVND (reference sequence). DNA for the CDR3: TGTGCCAGTACCCCGGTTGCCCGGGGCGTATCGGGCGCTGAAGCTTTCTTT. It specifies CASTPVARGVSGAEAFF.

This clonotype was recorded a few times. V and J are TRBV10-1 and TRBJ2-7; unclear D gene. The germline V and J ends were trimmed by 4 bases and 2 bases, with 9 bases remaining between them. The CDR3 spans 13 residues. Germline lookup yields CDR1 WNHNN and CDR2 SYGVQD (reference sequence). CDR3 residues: CASSVRLTYEQYF. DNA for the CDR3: TGCGCCAGCAGTGTTCGACTTACCTACGAGCAGTACTTC.

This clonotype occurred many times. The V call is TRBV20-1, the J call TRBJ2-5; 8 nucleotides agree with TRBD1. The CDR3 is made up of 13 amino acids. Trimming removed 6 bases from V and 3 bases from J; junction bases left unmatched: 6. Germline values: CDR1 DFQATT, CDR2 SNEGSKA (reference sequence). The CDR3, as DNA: TGCAGTGCGTTTTGGACAGGGAAAGAGACCCAGTACTTC. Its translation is CSAFWTGKETQYF.

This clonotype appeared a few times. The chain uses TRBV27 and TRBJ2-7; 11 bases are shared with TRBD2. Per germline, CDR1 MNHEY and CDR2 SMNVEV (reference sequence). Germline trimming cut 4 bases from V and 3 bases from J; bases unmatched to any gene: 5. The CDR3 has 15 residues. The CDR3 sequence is CASSSPTSGNYEQYF. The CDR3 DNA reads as TGTGCCAGCAGTTCTCCGACTAGCGGGAACTACGAGCAGTACTTC.

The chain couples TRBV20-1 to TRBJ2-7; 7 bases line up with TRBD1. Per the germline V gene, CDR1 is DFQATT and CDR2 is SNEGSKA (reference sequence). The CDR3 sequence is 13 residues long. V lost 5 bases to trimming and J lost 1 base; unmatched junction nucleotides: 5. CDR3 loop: CSARDRASYEQYF. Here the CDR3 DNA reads TGCAGTGCTCGTGACAGGGCTTCCTACGAGCAGTACTTC.

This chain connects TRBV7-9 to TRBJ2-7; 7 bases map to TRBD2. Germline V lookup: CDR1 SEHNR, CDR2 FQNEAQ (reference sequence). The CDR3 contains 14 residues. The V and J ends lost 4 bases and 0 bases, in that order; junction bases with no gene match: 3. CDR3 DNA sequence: TGTGCCAGCAGCTCTAAGCGGGACTCCTACGAGCAGTACTTC. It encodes CASSSKRDSYEQYF.

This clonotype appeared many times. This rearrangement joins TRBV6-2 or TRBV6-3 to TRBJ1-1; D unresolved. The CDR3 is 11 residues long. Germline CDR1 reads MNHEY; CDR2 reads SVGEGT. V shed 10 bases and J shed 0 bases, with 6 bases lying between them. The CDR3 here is CATQMNTEAFF. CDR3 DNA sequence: TGTGCCACCCAGATGAACACTGAAGCTTTCTTT.

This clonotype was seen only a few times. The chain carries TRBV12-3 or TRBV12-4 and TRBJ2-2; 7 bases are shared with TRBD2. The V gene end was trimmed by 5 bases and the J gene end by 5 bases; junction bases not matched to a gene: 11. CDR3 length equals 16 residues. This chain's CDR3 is CASSASPRGGTGELFF. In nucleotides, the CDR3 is TGTGCCAGCAGTGCCTCACCGAGGGGAGGGACCGGGGAGCTGTTTTTT.

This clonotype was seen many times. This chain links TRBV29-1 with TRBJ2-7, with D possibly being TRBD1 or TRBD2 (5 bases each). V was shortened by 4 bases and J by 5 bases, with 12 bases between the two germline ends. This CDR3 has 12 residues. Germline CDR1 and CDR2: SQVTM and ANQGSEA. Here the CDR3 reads CSVVSGTHEQYF. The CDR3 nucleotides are TGCAGCGTTGTTTCAGGGACCCACGAGCAGTACTTC.

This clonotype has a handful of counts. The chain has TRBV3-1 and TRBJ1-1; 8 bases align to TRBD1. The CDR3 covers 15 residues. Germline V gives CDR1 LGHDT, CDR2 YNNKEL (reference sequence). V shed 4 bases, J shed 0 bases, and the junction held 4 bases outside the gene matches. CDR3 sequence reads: CASSRADRVNTEAFF. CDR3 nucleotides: TGTGCCAGCAGCCGCGCGGACAGGGTGAACACTGAAGCTTTCTTT.

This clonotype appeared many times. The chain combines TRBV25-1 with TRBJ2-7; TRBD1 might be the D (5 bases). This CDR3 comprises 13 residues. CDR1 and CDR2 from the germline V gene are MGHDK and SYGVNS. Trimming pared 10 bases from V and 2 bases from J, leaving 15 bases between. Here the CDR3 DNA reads TGTGCCACCACAGGTCTTGGGGCCTACGAGCAGTACTTC. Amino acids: CATTGLGAYEQYF.

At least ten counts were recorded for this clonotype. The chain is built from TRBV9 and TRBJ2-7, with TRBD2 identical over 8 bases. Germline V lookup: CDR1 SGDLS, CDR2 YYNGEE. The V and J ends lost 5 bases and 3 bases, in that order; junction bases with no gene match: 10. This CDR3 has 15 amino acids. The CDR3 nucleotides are TGTGCCAGCAGTTTGACAGCGGGAGAACTCTACGAGCAGTACTTC. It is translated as CASSLTAGELYEQYF.

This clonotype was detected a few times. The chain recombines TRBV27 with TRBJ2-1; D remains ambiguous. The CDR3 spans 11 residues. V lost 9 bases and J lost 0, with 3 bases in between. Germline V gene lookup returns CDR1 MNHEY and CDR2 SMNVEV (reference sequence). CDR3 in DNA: TGTGCCAGTTACTCCTACAATGAGCAGTTCTTC. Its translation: CASYSYNEQFF.

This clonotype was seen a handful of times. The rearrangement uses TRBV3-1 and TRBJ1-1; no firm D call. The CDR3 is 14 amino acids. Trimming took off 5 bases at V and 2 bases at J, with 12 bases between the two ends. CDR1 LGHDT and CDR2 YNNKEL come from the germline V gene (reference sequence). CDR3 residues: CASSTSELNTEAFF. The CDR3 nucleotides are TGTGCCAGCAGCACATCGGAGTTAAACACTGAAGCTTTCTTT.

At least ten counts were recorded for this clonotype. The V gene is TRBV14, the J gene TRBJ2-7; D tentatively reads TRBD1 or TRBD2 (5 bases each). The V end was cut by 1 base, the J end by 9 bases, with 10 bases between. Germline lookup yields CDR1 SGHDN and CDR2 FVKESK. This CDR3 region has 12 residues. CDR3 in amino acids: CASSQAPGRQYF. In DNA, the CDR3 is TGTGCCAGCAGCCAAGCTCCGGGACGGCAGTACTTC.

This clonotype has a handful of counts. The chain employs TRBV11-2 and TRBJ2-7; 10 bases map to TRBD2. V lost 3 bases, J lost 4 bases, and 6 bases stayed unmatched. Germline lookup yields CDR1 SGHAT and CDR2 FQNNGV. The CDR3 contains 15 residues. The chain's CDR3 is CASSFGLAGAYEQYF. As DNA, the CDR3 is TGTGCCAGCAGCTTTGGGCTAGCGGGAGCTTACGAGCAGTACTTC.

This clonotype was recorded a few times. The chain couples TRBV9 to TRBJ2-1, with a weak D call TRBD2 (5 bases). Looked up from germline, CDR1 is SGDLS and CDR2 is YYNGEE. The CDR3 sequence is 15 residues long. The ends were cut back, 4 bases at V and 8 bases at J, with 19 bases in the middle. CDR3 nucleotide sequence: TGTGCCAGCAGCCCCCTGGATGGGGAGATCGATGAGCAGTTCTTC. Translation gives CASSPLDGEIDEQFF.

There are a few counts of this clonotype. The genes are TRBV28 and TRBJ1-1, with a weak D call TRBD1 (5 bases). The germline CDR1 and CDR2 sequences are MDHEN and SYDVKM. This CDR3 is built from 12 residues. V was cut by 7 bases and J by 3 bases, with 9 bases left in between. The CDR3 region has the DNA TGTGCCAGCAACCAGGGTTACACTGAAGCTTTCTTT. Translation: CASNQGYTEAFF.